These 4 T cell receptor beta chains originate from one sample sequenced in a study of identical twins. MiXCR was run by TCRdb on the 5' RACE reads, yielding one entry per CDR3 protein. The sample includes 1.5 million to 2 million distinct CDR3 sequences, roughly a third of them seen just once. The sample consisted of cord blood. Receptor source: a newborn girl in good health.

This clonotype was found many times. This chain joins TRBV10-3 and TRBJ2-7, with D possibly TRBD1 on 6 matching bases. The germline V and J ends were trimmed by 2 bases and 3 bases, with 11 bases remaining between them. This CDR3 has 14 residues. The V gene's germline CDR1 is ENHRY and CDR2 SYGVKD. This CDR3 reads CAISEHDRSYEQYF. The DNA of the CDR3 is TGTGCCATCAGTGAGCATGACAGGAGCTACGAGCAGTACTTC.

The J gene is TRBJ2-1, the V gene TRBV6-4, with 12 bases that match TRBD2. The length of the CDR3 is 15 residues. V lost 5 bases and J lost 4; bases outside the gene matches: 3. The germline CDR1 and CDR2 sequences are MRHNA and SNTAGT. CDR3: CASSMTSGGYNEQFF. The CDR3 bases are TGTGCCAGCAGTATGACTAGCGGGGGTTACAATGAGCAGTTCTTC.

This clonotype came up a few times. The rearrangement joins TRBV28 to TRBJ2-3; D might be TRBD2 (6 bases). From germline, CDR1 is MDHEN and CDR2 SYDVKM. The CDR3 is made up of 14 amino acids. Trimming shortened V by 4 bases and J by 4 bases, and 12 bases separated the two germline ends. CDR3 loop: CASSSVADADTQYF. The CDR3, as DNA: TGTGCCAGCAGTTCCGTAGCGGACGCAGATACGCAGTATTTT.

This clonotype was picked up a small number of times. The chain links TRBV24-1 to TRBJ2-7; 8 bases map to TRBD1. Germline CDR1 is KGHDR and CDR2 is SFDVKD. V gave up 3 bases and J gave up 4 bases; unmatched junction bases: 7. The CDR3 extends over 15 amino acids. CDR3 sequence: CATSDPGQAHYEQYF. DNA of the CDR3: TGTGCCACCAGTGATCCGGGACAGGCTCATTACGAGCAGTACTTC.